Following are 5 T cell receptor beta chains from one sample sequenced in a study of T cell changes during pregnancy in multiple sclerosis. The protocol was immunoSEQ multiplex PCR, while the TCRdb copy is restricted to in-frame clones and leaves out a portion. The repertoire has roughly 70,000 clones, approximately 92% of them found once; the top ten carry approximately 2.8%. The sequenced sample was peripheral blood, obtained in the third trimester of pregnancy. These receptors all come from a female donor in good health, enrolled as a control in a pregnancy study.

The table lists this clone with a count of one. The rearrangement joins TRBV5-1 to TRBJ2-7; tentative D call: TRBD2 (6 bases). V dropped 5 bases and J dropped 4 bases, with 13 bases sitting between them. Germline CDR1 reads SGHRS; CDR2 reads YFSETQ. The CDR3 runs to 13 residues. CDR3 DNA: TGCGCCAGCAGTAGAGGAGGGCTTTACGAGCAGTACTTC. Protein sequence: CASSRGGLYEQYF.

The chain couples TRBV28 to TRBJ1-1, with D possibly TRBD1 on 6 matching bases. Germline assignment: CDR1 MDHEN and CDR2 SYDVKM. Between the trimmed V and J ends, which lost 6 bases and 6 bases, there was a span of 20 bases. This CDR3 spans 15 amino acids. CDR3 residues: CASRQYQGRLAEAFF. The CDR3 DNA sequence: TGTGCCAGCAGGCAATACCAGGGGCGGTTGGCTGAAGCTTTCTTT.

The rearrangement links TRBV6-1 to TRBJ1-5, with TRBD1 as a possible D gene (5 bases). The CDR3 covers 14 residues. The V and J ends lost 2 bases and 5 bases respectively, with 10 bases between them. Germline CDR1 MNHNS, CDR2 SASEGT. This CDR3 is CASSERGGDQPQHF. In DNA form, the CDR3 reads TGTGCCAGCAGTGAAAGGGGAGGCGATCAGCCCCAGCATTTT.

In DNA form, the CDR3 reads TGTGCCAGCAGCGTAGGAAGCGGGAGCGAGGAGCAGTTCTTC. It translates to CASSVGSGSEEQFF. This rearrangement joins TRBV9 to TRBJ2-1, with 8 bases matching TRBD2. The CDR3 is made up of 14 amino acids. After removal of 0 bases from V and 10 bases from J, the junction contained 6 bases not matched to a gene. Germline loops: CDR1 SGDLS, CDR2 YYNGEE.

The rearrangement joins TRBV11-2 to TRBJ1-1; 8 positions match TRBD1. CDR1 SGHAT and CDR2 FQNNGV come from the germline V gene. The CDR3 consists of 15 residues. V lost 3 bases to trimming and J lost 4 bases; unmatched junction nucleotides: 7. The CDR3 reads CASSFVQGGGTEAFF. The CDR3 coding sequence is TGTGCCAGCAGCTTTGTACAGGGGGGCGGCACTGAAGCTTTCTTT. The full variable domain, completed using reference TRBV11-2 and TRBJ1-1, is EAGVAQSPRYKIIEKRQSVAFWCNPISGHATLYWYQQILGQGPKLLIQFQNNGVVDDSQLPKDRFSAERLKGVDSTLKIQPAKLEDSAVYLCASSFVQGGGTEAFFGQGTRLTVV.